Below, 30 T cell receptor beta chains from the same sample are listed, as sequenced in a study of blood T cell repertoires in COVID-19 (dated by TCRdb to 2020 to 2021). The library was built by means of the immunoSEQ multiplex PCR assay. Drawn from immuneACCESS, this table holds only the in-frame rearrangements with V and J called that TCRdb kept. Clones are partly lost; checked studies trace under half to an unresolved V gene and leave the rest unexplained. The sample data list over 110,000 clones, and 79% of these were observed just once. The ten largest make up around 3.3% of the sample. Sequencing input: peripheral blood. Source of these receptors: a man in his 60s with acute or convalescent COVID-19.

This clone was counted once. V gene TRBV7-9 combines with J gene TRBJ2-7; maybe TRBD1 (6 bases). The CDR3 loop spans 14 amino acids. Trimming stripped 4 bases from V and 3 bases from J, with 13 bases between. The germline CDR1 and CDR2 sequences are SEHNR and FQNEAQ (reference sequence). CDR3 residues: CASSSQGLDYEQYF. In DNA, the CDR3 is TGTGCCAGCAGCTCACAGGGATTGGACTACGAGCAGTACTTC.

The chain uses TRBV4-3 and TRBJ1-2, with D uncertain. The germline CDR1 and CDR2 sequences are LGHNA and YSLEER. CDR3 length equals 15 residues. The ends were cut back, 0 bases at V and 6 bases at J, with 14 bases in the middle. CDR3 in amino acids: CASSQDRRRSDGYTF. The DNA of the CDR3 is TGCGCCAGCAGCCAAGATCGGAGGCGGAGTGATGGCTACACCTTC.

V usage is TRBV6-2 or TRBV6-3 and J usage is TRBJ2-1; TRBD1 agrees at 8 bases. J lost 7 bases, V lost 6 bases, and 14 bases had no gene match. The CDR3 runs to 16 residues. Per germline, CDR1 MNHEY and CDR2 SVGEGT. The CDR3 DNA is TGTGCCAGCAGCCCCCAAGCAGGGGGCTTGAGGAATGAGCAGTTCTTC. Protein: CASSPQAGGLRNEQFF.

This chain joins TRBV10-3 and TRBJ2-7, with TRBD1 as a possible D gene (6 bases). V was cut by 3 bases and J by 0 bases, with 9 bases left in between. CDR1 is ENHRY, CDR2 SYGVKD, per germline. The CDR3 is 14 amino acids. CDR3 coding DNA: TGTGCCATCAGTGAAGGACAGAGCTCCTACGAGCAGTACTTC. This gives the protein CAISEGQSSYEQYF.

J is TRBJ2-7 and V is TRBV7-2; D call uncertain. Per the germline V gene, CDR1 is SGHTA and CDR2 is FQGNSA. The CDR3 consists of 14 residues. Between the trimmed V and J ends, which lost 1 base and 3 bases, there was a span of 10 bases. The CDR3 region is CASSLGAAYYEQYF. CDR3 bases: TGTGCCAGCAGCTTAGGTGCAGCGTACTACGAGCAGTACTTC.

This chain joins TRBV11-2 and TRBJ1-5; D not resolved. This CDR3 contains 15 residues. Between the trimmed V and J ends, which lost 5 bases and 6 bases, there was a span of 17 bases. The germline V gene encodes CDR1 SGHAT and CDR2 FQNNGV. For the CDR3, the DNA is TGTGCCAGCAGCCCCGTTTTGCTAGTAAGTCAGCCCCAGCATTTT. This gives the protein CASSPVLLVSQPQHF.

CDR3 nucleotides: TGTGCCAGCTCACCACTTGGGACAGACAATCAGCCCCAGCATTTT. As protein: CASSPLGTDNQPQHF. The chain employs TRBV18 and TRBJ1-5, with 7 bases aligning to TRBD1. Germline V gene sequence: CDR1 KGHSH, CDR2 LQKENI. The CDR3 has 15 residues. With V trimmed by 1 base and J by 3 bases, 3 bases remained unmatched. Together with reference TRBV18 and TRBJ1-5, the CDR3 gives the full variable domain: NAGVMQNPRHLVRRRGQEARLRCSPMKGHSHVYWYRQLPEEGLKFMVYLQKENIIDESGMPKERFSAEFPKEGPSILRIQQVVRGDSAAYFCASSPLGTDNQPQHFGDGTRLSIL.

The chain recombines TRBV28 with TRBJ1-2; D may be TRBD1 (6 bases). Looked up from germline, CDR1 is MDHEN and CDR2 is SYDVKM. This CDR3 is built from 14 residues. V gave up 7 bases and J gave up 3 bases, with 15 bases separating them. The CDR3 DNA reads TGTGCCAGCACCGGAACGGACAGTTACTATGGCTACACCTTC. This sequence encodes CASTGTDSYYGYTF.

The CDR3: CASSLRQGTYQPQHF. CDR3 nucleotide sequence: TGTGCCAGCAGCCTCAGACAGGGGACTTATCAGCCCCAGCATTTT. V is TRBV7-2 and J is TRBJ1-5, with 8 bases that match TRBD1. Germline V gene sequence: CDR1 SGHTA, CDR2 FQGNSA. The CDR3 runs 15 residues. V lost 5 bases to trimming and J lost 5 bases; unmatched junction nucleotides: 8.

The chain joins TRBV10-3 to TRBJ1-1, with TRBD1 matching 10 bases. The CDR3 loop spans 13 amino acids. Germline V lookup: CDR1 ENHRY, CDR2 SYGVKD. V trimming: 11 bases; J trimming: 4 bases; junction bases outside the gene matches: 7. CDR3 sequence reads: CALRTGGATEAFF. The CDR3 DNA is TGTGCCTTGCGGACAGGGGGGGCCACTGAAGCTTTCTTT.

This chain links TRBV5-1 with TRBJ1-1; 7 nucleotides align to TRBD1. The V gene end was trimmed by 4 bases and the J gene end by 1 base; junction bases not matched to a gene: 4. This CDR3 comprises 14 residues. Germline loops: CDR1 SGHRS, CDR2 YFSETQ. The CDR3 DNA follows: TGCGCCAGCAGCGGACAGGTTGAGAACACTGAAGCTTTCTTT. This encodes CASSGQVENTEAFF.

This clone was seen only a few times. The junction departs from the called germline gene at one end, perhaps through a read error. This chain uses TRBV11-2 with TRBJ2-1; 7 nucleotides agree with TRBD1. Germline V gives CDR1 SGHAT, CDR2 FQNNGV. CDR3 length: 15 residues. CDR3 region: CASSLFRDSYSEQFF. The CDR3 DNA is TGTGCCAGCAGCTTATTCCGGGACAGTTACAGTGAGCAGTTCTTC.

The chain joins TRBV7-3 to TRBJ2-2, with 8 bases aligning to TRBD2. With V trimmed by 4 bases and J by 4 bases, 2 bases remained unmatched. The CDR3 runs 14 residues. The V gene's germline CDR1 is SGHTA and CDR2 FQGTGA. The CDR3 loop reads CASSSGTSTGELFF. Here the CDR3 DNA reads TGTGCCAGCAGCTCTGGGACTAGCACCGGGGAGCTGTTTTTT.

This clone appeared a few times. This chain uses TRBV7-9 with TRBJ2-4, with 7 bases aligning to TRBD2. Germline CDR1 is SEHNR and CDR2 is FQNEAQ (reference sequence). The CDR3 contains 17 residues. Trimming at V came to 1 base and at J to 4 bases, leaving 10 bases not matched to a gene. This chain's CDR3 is CASSLGEGGTKKNIQYF. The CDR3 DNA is TGTGCCAGCAGCTTAGGTGAAGGTGGGACTAAGAAAAACATTCAGTACTTC.

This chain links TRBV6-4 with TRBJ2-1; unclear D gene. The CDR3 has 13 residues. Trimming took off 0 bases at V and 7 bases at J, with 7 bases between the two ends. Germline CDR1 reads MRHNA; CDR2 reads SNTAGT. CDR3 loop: CASSDSTRNEQFF. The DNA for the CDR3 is TGTGCCAGCAGTGACTCAACGAGGAATGAGCAGTTCTTC.

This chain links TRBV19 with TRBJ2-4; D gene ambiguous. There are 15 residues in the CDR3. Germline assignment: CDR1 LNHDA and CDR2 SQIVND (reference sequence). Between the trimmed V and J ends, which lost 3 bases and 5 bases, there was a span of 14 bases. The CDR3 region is CASSIAGSGENIQYF. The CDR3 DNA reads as TGTGCCAGTAGTATCGCCGGGTCTGGCGAAAACATTCAGTACTTC.

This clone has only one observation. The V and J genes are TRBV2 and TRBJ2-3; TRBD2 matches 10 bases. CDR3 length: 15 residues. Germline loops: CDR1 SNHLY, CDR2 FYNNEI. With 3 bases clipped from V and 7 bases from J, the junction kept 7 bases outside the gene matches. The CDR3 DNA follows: TGTGCCAGCAGTGACAATAGCGGGGGGTTGAATACGCAGTATTTT. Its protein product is CASSDNSGGLNTQYF.

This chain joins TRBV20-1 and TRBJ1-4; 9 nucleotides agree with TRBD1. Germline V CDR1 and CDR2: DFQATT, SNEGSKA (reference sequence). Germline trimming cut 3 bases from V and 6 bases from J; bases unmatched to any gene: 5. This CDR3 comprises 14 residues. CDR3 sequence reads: CSASAGTGHEKLFF. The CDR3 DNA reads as TGCAGTGCTAGTGCCGGGACAGGGCATGAAAAACTGTTTTTT.

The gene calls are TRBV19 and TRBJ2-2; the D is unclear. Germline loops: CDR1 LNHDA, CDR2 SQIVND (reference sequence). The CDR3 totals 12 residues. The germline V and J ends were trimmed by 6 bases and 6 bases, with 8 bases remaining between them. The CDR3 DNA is TGTGCCAGTAGCTTCCGGGCCGGGGAGCTGTTTTTT. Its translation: CASSFRAGELFF.

CDR3 DNA sequence: TGTGCCTGGAGTCCAGGGACAGGGGTCCCCTACGAGCAGTACTTC. Protein sequence: CAWSPGTGVPYEQYF. The gene calls are TRBV30 and TRBJ2-7, with TRBD1 matching over 10 bases. After removal of 2 bases from V and 2 bases from J, the junction contained 6 bases not matched to a gene. The germline V gene encodes CDR1 GTSNPN and CDR2 SVGIG (reference sequence). The length of the CDR3 is 15 residues.

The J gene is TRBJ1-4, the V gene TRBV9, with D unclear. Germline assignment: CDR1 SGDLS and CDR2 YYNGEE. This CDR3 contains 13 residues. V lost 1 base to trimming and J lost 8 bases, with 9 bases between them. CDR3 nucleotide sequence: TGTGCCAGCAGCGTAAACCCAGGAGAAAAACTGTTTTTT. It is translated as CASSVNPGEKLFF.

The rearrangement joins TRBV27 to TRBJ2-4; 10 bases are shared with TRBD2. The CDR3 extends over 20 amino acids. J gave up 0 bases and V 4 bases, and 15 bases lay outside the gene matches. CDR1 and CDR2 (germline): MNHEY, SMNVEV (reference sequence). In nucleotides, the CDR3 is TGTGCCAGCAGTTCGCAACTAGCGGGACCCTTTCAACTAGCCAAAAACATTCAGTACTTC. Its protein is CASSSQLAGPFQLAKNIQYF.

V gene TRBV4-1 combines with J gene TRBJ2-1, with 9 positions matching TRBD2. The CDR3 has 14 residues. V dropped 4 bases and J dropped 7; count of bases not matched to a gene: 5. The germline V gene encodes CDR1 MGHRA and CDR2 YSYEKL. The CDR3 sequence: CASSRTSVTNEQFF. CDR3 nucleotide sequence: TGCGCCAGCAGCCGGACTAGCGTCACGAATGAGCAGTTCTTC.

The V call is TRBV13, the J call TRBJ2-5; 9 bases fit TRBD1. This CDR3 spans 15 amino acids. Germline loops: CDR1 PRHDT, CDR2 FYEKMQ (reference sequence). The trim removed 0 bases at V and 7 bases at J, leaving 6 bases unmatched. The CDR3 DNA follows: TGTGCCAGCAGCTTAGGTCGGGGACAGGGCGTGACCCAGTACTTC. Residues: CASSLGRGQGVTQYF.

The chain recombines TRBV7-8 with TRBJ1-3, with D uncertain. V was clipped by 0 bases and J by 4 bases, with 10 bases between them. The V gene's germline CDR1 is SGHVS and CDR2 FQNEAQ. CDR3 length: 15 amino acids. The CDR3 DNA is TGTGCCAGCAGCTTAGCCGGCGGGTTGGGAAACACCATATATTTT. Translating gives CASSLAGGLGNTIYF.

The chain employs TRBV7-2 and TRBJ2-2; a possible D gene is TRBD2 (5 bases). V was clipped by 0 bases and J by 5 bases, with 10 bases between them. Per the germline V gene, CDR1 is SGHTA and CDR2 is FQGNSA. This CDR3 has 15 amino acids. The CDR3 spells CASSLAGVRTGELFF. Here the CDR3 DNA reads TGTGCCAGCAGCTTAGCGGGAGTTCGGACCGGGGAGCTGTTTTTT.

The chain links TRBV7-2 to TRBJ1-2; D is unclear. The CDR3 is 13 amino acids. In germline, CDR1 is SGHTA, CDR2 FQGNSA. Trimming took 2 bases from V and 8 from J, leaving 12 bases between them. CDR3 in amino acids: CASSLLWVGGYTF. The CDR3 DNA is TGTGCCAGCAGCTTACTCTGGGTGGGCGGCTACACCTTC.

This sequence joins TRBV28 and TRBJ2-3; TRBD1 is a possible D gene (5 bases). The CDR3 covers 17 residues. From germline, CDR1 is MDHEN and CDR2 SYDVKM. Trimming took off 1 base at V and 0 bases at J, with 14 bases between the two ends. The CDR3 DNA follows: TGTGCCAGCAGTTTATACCCCCCCCAGGGTAGCACAGATACGCAGTATTTT. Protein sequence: CASSLYPPQGSTDTQYF.

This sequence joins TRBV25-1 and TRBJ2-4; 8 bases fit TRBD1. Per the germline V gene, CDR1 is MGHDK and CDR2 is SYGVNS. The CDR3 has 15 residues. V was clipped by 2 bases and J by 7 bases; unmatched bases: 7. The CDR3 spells CASSEHAGGLNIQYF. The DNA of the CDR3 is TGTGCCAGCAGTGAACATGCAGGGGGCCTCAACATTCAGTACTTC.

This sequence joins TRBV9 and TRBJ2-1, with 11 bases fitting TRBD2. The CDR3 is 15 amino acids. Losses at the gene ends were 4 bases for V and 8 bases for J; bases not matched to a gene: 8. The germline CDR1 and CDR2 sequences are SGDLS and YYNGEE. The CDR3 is CASSNLAGGRYEQFF. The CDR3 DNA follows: TGTGCCAGCAGCAACCTAGCGGGAGGACGGTATGAGCAGTTCTTC.